This passage covers 19 T cell receptor beta chains from one sample sequenced in a study of CD8 T cells in ankylosing spondylitis. One entry per CDR3 protein results from TCRdb running MiXCR on the 5' RACE reads. The sample has over 30,000 distinct CDR3 sequences; 13% are singletons. Sample: synovial fluid, either unsorted or a sorted T cell fraction (not recorded which). These receptors were taken from a male donor with ankylosing spondylitis.

This clonotype was observed many times. This chain links TRBV12-3 or TRBV12-4 with TRBJ2-1, with TRBD2 matching over 11 bases. This CDR3 is 15 amino acids long. V lost 3 bases, J lost 10 bases, and 8 bases stayed unmatched. The CDR3, as DNA: TGTGCCAGCAGTTTTCCGACTAGCGGGACGAAGGAGCAGTTCTTC. Translating it yields CASSFPTSGTKEQFF.

Only a few counts were recorded for this clonotype. The gene calls are TRBV30 and TRBJ1-1; D not certain. Germline CDR1 GTSNPN, CDR2 SVGIG (reference sequence). The CDR3 runs to 15 residues. V was shortened by 4 bases and J by 1 base, with 16 bases between the two germline ends. The CDR3 spells CAWKVVWTGNTEAFF. CDR3 bases: TGTGCCTGGAAAGTCGTATGGACTGGGAACACTGAAGCTTTCTTT.

This clonotype was observed a handful of times. The J gene is TRBJ1-1, the V gene TRBV5-5, with 7 positions matching TRBD1. Germline V lookup: CDR1 SGHKS, CDR2 YYEKEE (reference sequence). The CDR3 length is 15 residues. Losses at the gene ends were 1 base for V and 4 bases for J; bases not matched to a gene: 7. The CDR3 here is CASSLLQGMGTEAFF. For the CDR3, the DNA is TGTGCCAGCAGCTTGTTACAGGGGATGGGCACTGAAGCTTTCTTT.

Ten or more counts support this clonotype. This chain connects TRBV4-3 to TRBJ2-1; 7 nucleotides agree with TRBD1. Trimming cost V 5 bases and J 9 bases; bases outside gene matches: 16. Germline V gene lookup returns CDR1 LGHNA and CDR2 YSLEER. The CDR3 covers 16 residues. The CDR3 here is CASSSQTGRTGAEQFF. The CDR3, as DNA: TGCGCCAGCAGCTCCCAGACAGGGCGAACCGGGGCTGAGCAGTTCTTC.

This clonotype turned up a few times. DNA for the CDR3: TGTGCCAGCAGTTTATCGACGGACGGTAGCACAGATACGCAGTATTTT. It yields the protein CASSLSTDGSTDTQYF. V is TRBV28 and J is TRBJ2-3; the D is unclear. The CDR3 sequence is 16 residues long. V lost 1 base to trimming and J lost 0 bases, with 11 bases between them. Germline values: CDR1 MDHEN, CDR2 SYDVKM.

This clonotype turned up a few times. This chain links TRBV27 with TRBJ2-2; a possible D gene is TRBD2 (5 bases). CDR3 length: 15 amino acids. Germline V lookup: CDR1 MNHEY, CDR2 SMNVEV (reference sequence). The V end was cut by 10 bases, the J end by 4 bases, with 19 bases between. CDR3 DNA: TGTGCCACCAAAACCCTTGCGGGTGGCACCGGGGAGCTGTTTTTT. Protein product: CATKTLAGGTGELFF.

This clonotype was seen repeatedly, ten times or more. The rearrangement links TRBV29-1 to TRBJ2-1; D gene unclear. V lost 1 base to trimming and J lost 4 bases, with 17 bases between them. CDR1 and CDR2 (germline): SQVTM, ANQGSEA. The CDR3 length is 16 residues. The CDR3 loop is CSVEAQQVIRYNEQFF. DNA of the CDR3: TGCAGCGTTGAAGCGCAGCAGGTAATCCGTTACAATGAGCAGTTCTTC.

This clonotype was seen a handful of times. This chain links TRBV7-9 with TRBJ2-1; TRBD2 might be the D (5 bases). CDR3 length: 16 amino acids. Per germline, CDR1 SEHNR and CDR2 FQNEAQ (reference sequence). V was trimmed by 5 bases and J by 0 bases, leaving 14 bases between them. The CDR3 sequence is CASSPWRWSSYNEQFF. CDR3 nucleotide sequence: TGTGCCAGCAGCCCCTGGAGGTGGAGCTCCTACAATGAGCAGTTCTTC.

CDR3 loop: CSARAAGTSSYEQYF. CDR3 DNA sequence: TGCAGTGCTAGAGCCGCCGGGACTAGCTCCTACGAGCAGTACTTC. This chain links TRBV20-1 with TRBJ2-7, with 8 positions matching TRBD2. Germline V lookup: CDR1 DFQATT, CDR2 SNEGSKA (reference sequence). With V trimmed by 1 base and J by 0 bases, 5 bases remained unmatched. The CDR3 length is 15 residues.

This clonotype occurred many times. CDR3 in DNA: TGCAGCCTGGCCAGGGGCCCGTTTTATAGCAATCAGCCCCAGCATTTT. Residues: CSLARGPFYSNQPQHF. The chain joins TRBV29-1 to TRBJ1-5; the D gene is possibly TRBD1 (6 bases). The ends were cut back, 8 bases at V and 0 bases at J, with 20 bases in the middle. Germline-derived CDR1 and CDR2 are SQVTM and ANQGSEA. CDR3 length equals 16 residues. Full variable domain (remainder filled in from reference TRBV29-1 and TRBJ1-5): SAVISQKPSRDICQRGTSLTIQCQVDSQVTMMFWYRQQPGQSLTLIATANQGSEATYESGFVIDKFPISRPNLTFSTLTVSNMSPEDSSIYLCSLARGPFYSNQPQHFGDGTRLSIL.

There are many counts of this clonotype. The chain uses TRBV6-5 and TRBJ2-2, with D uncertain. The germline CDR1 and CDR2 sequences are MNHEY and SVGAGI. V was pared by 0 bases and J by 1 base, with 9 bases between. The CDR3 spans 16 residues. The CDR3 nucleotides are TGTGCCAGCAGTTACTCGATGGCCGAGAACACCGGGGAGCTGTTTTTT. This sequence encodes CASSYSMAENTGELFF.

This sequence joins TRBV7-9 and TRBJ2-5, with D hard to call. The germline V gene encodes CDR1 SEHNR and CDR2 FQNEAQ (reference sequence). There are 14 residues in the CDR3. Trimming took off 3 bases at V and 5 bases at J, with 13 bases between the two ends. The DNA of the CDR3 is TGTGCCAGCAGCTTCCAGGTCCTCGGGGAGACCCAGTACTTC. Amino acids: CASSFQVLGETQYF.

This rearrangement joins TRBV20-1 to TRBJ2-1; TRBD2 matches at 13 bases. Germline trimming cut 6 bases from V and 7 bases from J; bases unmatched to any gene: 15. CDR1 and CDR2 from the germline V gene are DFQATT and SNEGSKA (reference sequence). The CDR3 totals 17 residues. The CDR3 sequence: CSATGTSGKRLRNEQFF. CDR3 DNA: TGCAGTGCCACTGGGACTAGCGGGAAGAGGTTAAGGAATGAGCAGTTCTTC.

This clonotype was observed a handful of times. This chain connects TRBV4-3 to TRBJ1-2, with D perhaps TRBD1 (5 bases). The CDR3 sequence is 13 residues long. The germline V gene has CDR1 LGHNA and CDR2 YSLEER. The V end lost 3 bases, the J end lost 6 bases, and 11 bases lay between the germline ends. The CDR3 is CASSQGFRDGYTF. The CDR3 DNA reads TGCGCCAGCAGCCAGGGGTTCAGGGATGGCTACACCTTC.

Only a few counts were recorded for this clonotype. V gene TRBV12-3 or TRBV12-4 combines with J gene TRBJ2-7; D not resolved. The CDR3 consists of 14 residues. Trimming left V 5 bases short and J 2 bases short, with 13 bases between. CDR3 in DNA: TGTGCCAGCAGTAAAACGCCGTTCCCCTACGAGCAGTACTTC. Amino acids: CASSKTPFPYEQYF.

The chain combines TRBV30 with TRBJ2-1; D gene unclear. Germline values: CDR1 GTSNPN, CDR2 SVGIG (reference sequence). V shed 0 bases and J shed 6 bases, with 6 bases lying between them. This CDR3 spans 12 amino acids. CDR3 DNA: TGTGCCTGGAGTGTCGTGGGCAATGAGCAGTTCTTC. Residues: CAWSVVGNEQFF.

This clonotype was recorded many times. The chain joins TRBV7-9 to TRBJ2-1; D may be TRBD2 (6 bases). V was pared by 1 base and J by 0 bases, with 13 bases between. Germline-derived CDR1 and CDR2 are SEHNR and FQNEAQ (reference sequence). CDR3 length: 17 amino acids. CDR3 sequence reads: CASSLGVGTDSYNEQFF. The DNA for the CDR3 is TGTGCCAGCAGCTTAGGGGTCGGGACTGACTCCTACAATGAGCAGTTCTTC.

This clonotype was counted ten times or more. The chain is built from TRBV11-2 and TRBJ1-2; perhaps TRBD1 as D (5 bases). CDR3 length equals 14 residues. Trimming cost V 4 bases and J 6 bases, with 15 bases left between them. Germline CDR1 is SGHAT and CDR2 is FQNNGV. CDR3 nucleotides: TGTGCCAGCAGCTGGAACGCGCGGGGGGATGGCTACACCTTC. Translated, it gives CASSWNARGDGYTF.

This clonotype was observed at least ten times. This chain joins TRBV12-3 or TRBV12-4 and TRBJ2-1; D uncertain. V was cut by 8 bases and J by 2 bases, with 10 bases left in between. CDR3 length equals 13 residues. CDR3: CASGAATYNEQFF. CDR3 DNA: TGTGCCAGCGGAGCTGCGACCTACAATGAGCAGTTCTTC.